Listed below are T cell receptor beta chains from one sample, sequenced in a study of T cells in Graves' hyperthyroidism and ophthalmopathy. TCRdb fed the multiplex PCR reads into MiXCR, producing one record per CDR3 protein. The table lists tens of thousands of distinct CDR3 sequences, 45% of them singletons. Sequencing was carried out using blood. The receptors stem from a woman aged 30 to 39 with Graves' hyperthyroidism. Both conserved end residues are part of each CDR3. The order of the fields is clone size, J gene, D gene, V gene, CDR3 protein, CDR3 DNA. The D gene is left open where the match is weak. A clone size is listed for some rows: how often the clone was seen (once, few, many), or a class if it is expanded.

size: NA; J: TRBJ1-3; D: NA; V: TRBV19; CDR3: CASSISLGGNTIYF; DNA: TGTGCCAGTAGTATTAGTTTAGGGGGGAACACCATATATTTT
size: many; J: TRBJ2-7; D: TRBD1; V: TRBV6-5; CDR3: CASSQDRGRYEQYF; DNA: TGTGCCAGCAGTCAAGACAGGGGGCGGTACGAGCAGTACTTC
size: many; J: TRBJ2-2; D: TRBD2; V: TRBV6-1; CDR3: CASSLGGDGSGGELFF; DNA: TGTGCCAGCAGCCTGGGGGGGGACGGCAGCGGCGGGGAGCTGTTTTTT
size: medium-sized; J: TRBJ1-2; D: NA; V: TRBV20-1; CDR3: CSARRSFYTF; DNA: TGCAGTGCTAGAAGGAGTTTCTACACCTTC
size: NA; J: TRBJ2-3; D: NA; V: TRBV7-2; CDR3: CASSQGSSDEQYF; DNA: TGTGCCAGCAGCCAGGGAAGCAGCGATGAGCAGTATTTT
size: NA; J: TRBJ2-7; D: TRBD2; V: TRBV20-1; CDR3: CSARLTSDIGEQYF; DNA: TGCAGTGCTAGACTGACTAGCGATATCGGGGAGCAGTACTTC
size: NA; J: TRBJ2-2; D: TRBD1; V: TRBV7-9; CDR3: CASSQERGQGELFF; DNA: TGCGCCAGCAGCCAAGAAAGGGGGCAGGGGGAGCTGTTTTTT
size: NA; J: TRBJ2-5; D: NA; V: TRBV11-2; CDR3: CASGTRTQYF; DNA: TGTGCCAGCGGAACGAGAACCCAGTACTTC
size: many; J: TRBJ1-5; D: NA; V: TRBV6-1; CDR3: CASSESTRNQPQHF; DNA: TGTGCCAGCAGTGAGTCCACTCGCAATCAGCCCCAGCATTTT
size: medium-sized; J: TRBJ2-3; D: TRBD2; V: TRBV19; CDR3: CASRRAGEAVGDTQYF; DNA: TGTGCCAGTAGAAGAGCGGGAGAGGCCGTAGGAGATACGCAGTATTTT
size: NA; J: TRBJ1-5; D: NA; V: TRBV19; CDR3: CASTNRENSNQPQHF; DNA: TGTGCCAGTACCAACCGGGAGAATAGCAATCAGCCCCAGCATTTT
size: many; J: TRBJ2-2; D: NA; V: TRBV5-6; CDR3: CASSRFRNPGELFF; DNA: TGTGCCAGCAGCCGATTTCGAAACCCCGGGGAGCTGTTTTTT
size: NA; J: TRBJ2-6; D: NA; V: TRBV7-3; CDR3: CASSLREVGANVLTF; DNA: TGTGCCAGCAGCTTAAGGGAGGTCGGGGCCAACGTCCTGACTTTC
size: NA; J: TRBJ2-7; D: NA; V: TRBV2; CDR3: CASRPRVVGEQYF; DNA: TGTGCCAGCCGTCCTAGGGTCGTGGGGGAGCAGTACTTC
size: many; J: TRBJ2-7; D: NA; V: TRBV28; CDR3: CASSLYYEQYF; DNA: TGTGCCAGCAGTCTCTACTACGAGCAGTACTTC
size: many; J: TRBJ2-1; D: TRBD2; V: TRBV27; CDR3: CASSLGLAGGRSLFF; DNA: TGTGCCAGCAGTTTAGGTCTAGCGGGAGGCCGGAGTCTGTTCTTC
size: NA; J: TRBJ1-2; D: NA; V: TRBV20-1; CDR3: CSARNSAIPGYTF; DNA: TGCAGTGCCCGGAACTCGGCGATCCCTGGCTACACCTTC
size: NA; J: TRBJ2-5; D: NA; V: TRBV29-1; CDR3: CSASSDGAAGTQETQYF; DNA: TGCAGCGCCAGCAGTGATGGGGCAGCGGGTACCCAAGAGACCCAGTACTTC
size: NA; J: TRBJ2-2; D: NA; V: TRBV10-1; CDR3: CASHKTGSGELFF; DNA: TGCGCCAGCCACAAAACAGGGTCTGGGGAGCTGTTTTTT
size: NA; J: TRBJ2-1; D: NA; V: TRBV20-1; CDR3: CSARVGGVEQFF; DNA: TGCAGTGCTAGAGTAGGGGGAGTTGAGCAGTTCTTC
size: few; J: TRBJ2-5; D: NA; V: TRBV5-1; CDR3: CASSLSQEAQYF; DNA: TGCGCCAGCAGCTTGTCCCAAGAGGCCCAGTACTTC
size: medium-sized; J: TRBJ2-3; D: NA; V: TRBV7-8; CDR3: CASSSRDSGDTQYF; DNA: TGTGCCAGCAGCTCTAGGGACAGCGGGGATACGCAGTATTTT
size: NA; J: TRBJ2-3; D: TRBD1; V: TRBV2; CDR3: CASSRSGQGGDTQYF; DNA: TGTGCCAGCAGCCGATCGGGACAGGGGGGAGATACGCAGTATTTT
size: many; J: TRBJ2-7; D: TRBD2; V: TRBV11-2; CDR3: CASSPLRAGDSYEQYF; DNA: TGTGCCAGCAGCCCCCTGCGAGCGGGAGATTCCTACGAGCAGTACTTC
size: NA; J: TRBJ1-1; D: NA; V: TRBV20-1; CDR3: CSFRVGGEAFF; DNA: TGCAGTTTCCGGGTGGGCGGTGAAGCTTTCTTT
size: medium-sized; J: TRBJ2-5; D: TRBD1; V: TRBV20-1; CDR3: CSAVRDSQETQYF; DNA: TGCAGTGCTGTCCGGGACAGCCAAGAGACCCAGTACTTC
size: medium-sized; J: TRBJ1-5; D: NA; V: TRBV19; CDR3: CASSIEGQSYQPQHF; DNA: TGTGCCAGTAGTATAGAGGGGCAGTCTTATCAGCCCCAGCATTTT
size: many; J: TRBJ1-1; D: NA; V: TRBV9; CDR3: CASSVSWQLNTEAFF; DNA: TGTGCCAGCAGCGTTTCTTGGCAGCTTAACACTGAAGCTTTCTTT
size: many; J: TRBJ2-7; D: NA; V: TRBV3-1; CDR3: CASSAGTSPAHEQYF; DNA: TGTGCCAGCAGCGCGGGGACTTCCCCCGCTCACGAGCAGTACTTC
size: medium-sized; J: TRBJ1-3; D: NA; V: TRBV15; CDR3: CATSRDPGRGNTIYF; DNA: TGTGCCACCAGCAGAGATCCGGGTAGAGGAAACACCATATATTTT
size: many; J: TRBJ1-2; D: NA; V: TRBV6-5; CDR3: CATQNLGGPTFSGYTF; DNA: TGTGCCACCCAGAACCTGGGAGGACCCACTTTTAGCGGCTACACCTTC
size: NA; J: TRBJ2-1; D: TRBD2; V: TRBV2; CDR3: CASGTSGINTDTQFF; DNA: TGTGCCAGCGGGACTAGCGGGATTAACACAGATACGCAGTTCTTC
size: NA; J: TRBJ2-7; D: TRBD2; V: TRBV7-3; CDR3: CASSLTAGAPEQYF; DNA: TGTGCCAGCAGCTTAACAGCGGGAGCTCCCGAGCAGTACTTC
size: once; J: TRBJ2-1; D: TRBD1; V: TRBV7-9; CDR3: CASSATQGEEFF; DNA: TGTGCCAGCAGCGCAACACAGGGGGAGGAGTTCTTC